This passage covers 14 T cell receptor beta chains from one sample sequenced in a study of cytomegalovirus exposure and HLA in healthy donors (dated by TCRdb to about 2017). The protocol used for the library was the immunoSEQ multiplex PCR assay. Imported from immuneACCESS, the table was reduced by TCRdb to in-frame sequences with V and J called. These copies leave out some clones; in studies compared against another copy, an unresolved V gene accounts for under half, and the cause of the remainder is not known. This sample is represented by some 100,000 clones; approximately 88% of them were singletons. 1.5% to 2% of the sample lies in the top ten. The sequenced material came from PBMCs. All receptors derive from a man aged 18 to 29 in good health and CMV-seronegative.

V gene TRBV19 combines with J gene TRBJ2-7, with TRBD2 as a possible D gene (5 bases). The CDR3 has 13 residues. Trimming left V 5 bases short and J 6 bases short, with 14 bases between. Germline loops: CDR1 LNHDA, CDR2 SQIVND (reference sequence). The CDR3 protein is CASSLGLGVEQYF. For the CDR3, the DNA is TGTGCCAGTAGTTTGGGGTTGGGAGTCGAGCAGTACTTC.

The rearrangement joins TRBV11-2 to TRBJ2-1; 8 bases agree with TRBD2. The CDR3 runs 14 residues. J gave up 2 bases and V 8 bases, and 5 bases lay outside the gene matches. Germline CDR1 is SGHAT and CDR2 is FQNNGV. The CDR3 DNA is TGTGCCAGCCGCTATAGCGGGACCTACAATGAGCAGTTCTTC. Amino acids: CASRYSGTYNEQFF.

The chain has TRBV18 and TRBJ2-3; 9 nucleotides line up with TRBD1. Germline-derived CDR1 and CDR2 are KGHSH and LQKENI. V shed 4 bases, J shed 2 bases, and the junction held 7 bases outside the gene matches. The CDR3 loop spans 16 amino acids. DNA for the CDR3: TGTGCCAGCTCACTATGGGACAGGGCCCTCACAGATACGCAGTATTTT. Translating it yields CASSLWDRALTDTQYF.

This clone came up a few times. This chain's CDR3 is CATQTLRVSYEQYF. The DNA of the CDR3 is TGTGCCACTCAAACCCTCAGGGTCTCCTACGAGCAGTACTTC. The rearrangement links TRBV6-5 to TRBJ2-7, with D possibly TRBD1 on 5 matching bases. The CDR3 contains 14 residues. Germline V CDR1 and CDR2: MNHEY, SVGAGI. The V gene lost 10 bases and the J gene lost 0 bases, with 16 bases spanning the gap.

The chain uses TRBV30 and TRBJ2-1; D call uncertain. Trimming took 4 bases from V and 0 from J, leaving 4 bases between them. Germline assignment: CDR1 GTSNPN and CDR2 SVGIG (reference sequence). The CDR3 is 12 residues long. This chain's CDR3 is CAWTRSYNEQFF. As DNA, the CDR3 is TGTGCCTGGACCCGCTCCTACAATGAGCAGTTCTTC.

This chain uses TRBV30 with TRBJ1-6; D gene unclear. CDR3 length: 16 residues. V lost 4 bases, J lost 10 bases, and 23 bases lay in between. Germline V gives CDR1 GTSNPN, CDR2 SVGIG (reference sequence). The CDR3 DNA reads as TGTGCCTGGACTCTATTTAAAGGGAGCCCCAACTCACCCCTCCACTTT. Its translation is CAWTLFKGSPNSPLHF.

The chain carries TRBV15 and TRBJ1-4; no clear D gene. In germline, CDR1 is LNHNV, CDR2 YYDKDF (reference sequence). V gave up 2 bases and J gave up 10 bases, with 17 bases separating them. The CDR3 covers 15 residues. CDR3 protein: CATSRSSQEVGKLFF. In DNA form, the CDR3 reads TGTGCCACCAGCAGATCCTCGCAAGAGGTGGGAAAACTGTTTTTT.

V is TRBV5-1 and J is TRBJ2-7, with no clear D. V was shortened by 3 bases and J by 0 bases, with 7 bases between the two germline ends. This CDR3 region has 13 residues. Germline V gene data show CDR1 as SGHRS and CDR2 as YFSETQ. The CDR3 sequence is CASSSASSYEQYF. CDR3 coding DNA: TGCGCCAGCAGCTCCGCCAGCTCCTACGAGCAGTACTTC.

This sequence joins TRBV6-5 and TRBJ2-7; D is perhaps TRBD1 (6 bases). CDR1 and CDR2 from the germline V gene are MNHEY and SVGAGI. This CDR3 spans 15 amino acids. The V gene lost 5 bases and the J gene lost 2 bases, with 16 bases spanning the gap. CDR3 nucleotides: TGTGCCAGCAGTAGCCGGGACATACCACCCTACGAGCAGTACTTC. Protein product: CASSSRDIPPYEQYF.

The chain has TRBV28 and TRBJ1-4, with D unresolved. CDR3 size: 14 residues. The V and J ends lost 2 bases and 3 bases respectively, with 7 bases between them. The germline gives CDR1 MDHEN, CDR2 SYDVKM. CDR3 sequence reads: CASSLQFANEKLFF. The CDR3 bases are TGTGCCAGCAGTTTACAGTTTGCTAATGAAAAACTGTTTTTT.

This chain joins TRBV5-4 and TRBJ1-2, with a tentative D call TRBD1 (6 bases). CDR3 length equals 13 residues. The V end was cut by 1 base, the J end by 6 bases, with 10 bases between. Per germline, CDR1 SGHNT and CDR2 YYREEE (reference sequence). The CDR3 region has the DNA TGTGCCAGCAGCTTGTCAGGGGTGGATGGCTACACCTTC. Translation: CASSLSGVDGYTF.

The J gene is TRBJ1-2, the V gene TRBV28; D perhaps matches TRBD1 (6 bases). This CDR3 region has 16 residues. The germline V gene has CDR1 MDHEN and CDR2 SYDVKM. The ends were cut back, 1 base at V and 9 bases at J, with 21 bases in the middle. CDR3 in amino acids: CASSLLTGTTNARYTF. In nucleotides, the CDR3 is TGTGCCAGCAGTTTATTAACAGGGACTACCAACGCTCGCTACACCTTC.

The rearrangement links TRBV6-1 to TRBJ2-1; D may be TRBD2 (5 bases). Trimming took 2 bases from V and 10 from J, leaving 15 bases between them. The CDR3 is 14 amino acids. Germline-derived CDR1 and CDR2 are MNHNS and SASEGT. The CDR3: CASSESNGKREQFF. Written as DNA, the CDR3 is TGTGCCAGCAGTGAATCGAATGGGAAGCGGGAGCAGTTCTTC.

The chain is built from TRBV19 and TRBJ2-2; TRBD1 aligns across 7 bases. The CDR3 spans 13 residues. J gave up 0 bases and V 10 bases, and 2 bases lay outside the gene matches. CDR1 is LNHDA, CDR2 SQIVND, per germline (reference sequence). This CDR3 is CAIQGANTGELFF. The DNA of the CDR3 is TGTGCCATCCAGGGGGCGAACACCGGGGAGCTGTTTTTT.